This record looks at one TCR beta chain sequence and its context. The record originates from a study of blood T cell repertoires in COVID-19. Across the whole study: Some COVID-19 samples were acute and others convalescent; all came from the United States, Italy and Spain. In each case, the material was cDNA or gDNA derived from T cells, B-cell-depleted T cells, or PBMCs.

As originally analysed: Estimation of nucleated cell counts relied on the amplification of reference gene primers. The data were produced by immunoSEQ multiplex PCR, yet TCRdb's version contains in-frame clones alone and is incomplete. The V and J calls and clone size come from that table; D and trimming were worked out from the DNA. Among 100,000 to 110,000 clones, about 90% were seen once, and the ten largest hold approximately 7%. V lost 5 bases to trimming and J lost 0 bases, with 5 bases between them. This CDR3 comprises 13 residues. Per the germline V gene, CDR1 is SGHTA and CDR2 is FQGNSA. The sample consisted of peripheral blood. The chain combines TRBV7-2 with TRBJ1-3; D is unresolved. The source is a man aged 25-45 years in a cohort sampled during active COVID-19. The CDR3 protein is CASSPYSGNTIYF. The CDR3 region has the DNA TGTGCCAGCAGCCCCTACTCTGGAAACACCATATATTTT. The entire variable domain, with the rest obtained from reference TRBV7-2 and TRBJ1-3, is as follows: GAGVSQSPSNKVTEKGKDVELRCDPISGHTALYWYRQSLGQGLEFLIYFQGNSAPDKSGLPSDRFSAERTGGSVSTLTIQRTQQEDSAVYLCASSPYSGNTIYFGEGSWLTVV.